The 18 T cell receptor beta chains below come from one sample, sequenced in a study of a mutant IDH1 vaccine in newly diagnosed glioma. Time point specified: week 5, during vaccination. Topical imiquimod was applied with each vaccine dose, which held 300 ug of mutant IDH1 20-mer peptide. Assay: immunoSEQ multiplex PCR; the TCRdb copy retains only in-frame clones and omits some. Among around 40,000 clones, approximately 85% were seen once, and the ten largest hold over 1.5%. These receptors are not linked to any known antigen. This specimen consisted of PBMCs, obtained from a glioma patient whose treatment included an IDH1 peptide vaccine. The receptors stem from a man aged 40-55 years with glioma.

The V call is TRBV18, the J call TRBJ2-3, with 15 bases lining up with TRBD2. The CDR3 length is 16 residues. CDR1 KGHSH and CDR2 LQKENI come from the germline V gene. Unmatched junction bases numbered 7, after V lost 5 bases and J lost 7 bases. The CDR3 bases are TGTGCCAGCTCAAAGGGACTAGCGGGAGGCCTCCATACGCAGTATTTT. Its translation: CASSKGLAGGLHTQYF.

The chain employs TRBV7-9 and TRBJ2-7, with 8 positions matching TRBD2. Germline loops: CDR1 SEHNR, CDR2 FQNEAQ (reference sequence). The CDR3 runs 16 residues. V lost 5 bases to trimming and J lost 5 bases; unmatched junction nucleotides: 14. The CDR3, as DNA: TGTGCCAGCAGCCTACTCTTCGGGTTAGCGGGACACGAGCAGTACTTC. It codes for CASSLLFGLAGHEQYF.

The chain has TRBV28 and TRBJ1-3, with D maybe TRBD1 (5 bases). The germline V and J ends were trimmed by 11 bases and 0 bases, with 11 bases remaining between them. Germline CDR1 is MDHEN and CDR2 is SYDVKM. This CDR3 has 13 amino acids. CDR3 in DNA: TGTGCCGCAGGGCCTTCCTCTGGAAACACCATATATTTT. This gives the protein CAAGPSSGNTIYF.

This clone was picked up one time. This chain connects TRBV18 to TRBJ2-7; D possibly corresponds to TRBD1 (5 bases). Germline V gives CDR1 KGHSH, CDR2 LQKENI. Trimming removed 3 bases at V and 6 bases at J, with 12 bases between. This CDR3 comprises 13 residues. CDR3 sequence (DNA): TGTGCCAGCTCACCTGACCGTACAGGCGAGCAGTACTTC. This codes for CASSPDRTGEQYF. Full variable domain (missing parts from reference TRBV18 and TRBJ2-7): NAGVMQNPRHLVRRRGQEARLRCSPMKGHSHVYWYRQLPEEGLKFMVYLQKENIIDESGMPKERFSAEFPKEGPSILRIQQVVRGDSAAYFCASSPDRTGEQYFGPGTRLTVT.

This clone was seen a few times. V is TRBV4-3 and J is TRBJ2-7; no definite D call. This CDR3 is 16 amino acids long. Germline lookup yields CDR1 LGHNA and CDR2 YSLEER. The V end lost 0 bases, the J end lost 5 bases, and 17 bases lay between the germline ends. CDR3 sequence reads: CASSQESVARYNEQYF. DNA for the CDR3: TGCGCCAGCAGCCAAGAATCCGTCGCCCGGTACAACGAGCAGTACTTC.

The rearrangement links TRBV18 to TRBJ1-5; D is undetermined. V shed 2 bases and J shed 4 bases, with 9 bases lying between them. This CDR3 comprises 14 residues. Germline CDR1 reads KGHSH; CDR2 reads LQKENI. This chain's CDR3 is CASSPREMNQPQHF. DNA for the CDR3: TGTGCCAGCTCACCAAGGGAAATGAATCAGCCCCAGCATTTT.

The CDR3, as DNA: TGTGCCAGCAGCCCCTGGCCCAGGGATACGCAGTATTTT. Encoded protein: CASSPWPRDTQYF. This chain uses TRBV6-5 with TRBJ2-3; D not certain. V was shortened by 6 bases and J by 6 bases, with 13 bases between the two germline ends. The CDR3 is 13 residues long. Germline V CDR1 and CDR2: MNHEY, SVGAGI.

This clone was recorded a few times. This rearrangement joins TRBV2 to TRBJ1-5; 7 nucleotides match TRBD1. The CDR3 totals 14 residues. V trimming: 7 bases; J trimming: 4 bases; junction bases outside the gene matches: 7. CDR1 is SNHLY and CDR2 is FYNNEI in the germline V gene. In DNA form, the CDR3 reads TGTGCCAGCAATGACAGGGAGAAAAATCAGCCCCAGCATTTT. Amino acid sequence: CASNDREKNQPQHF.

This chain uses TRBV18 with TRBJ2-5; no firm D call. V was trimmed by 1 base and J by 4 bases, leaving 13 bases between them. CDR1 and CDR2 from the germline V gene are KGHSH and LQKENI. The CDR3 is 15 amino acids. The CDR3 loop is CASSPLLDLGETQYF. CDR3 sequence (DNA): TGTGCCAGCTCACCACTTCTGGACCTGGGAGAGACCCAGTACTTC.

The rearrangement joins TRBV6-5 to TRBJ1-2, with 7 bases identical to TRBD1. In germline, CDR1 is MNHEY, CDR2 SVGAGI. This CDR3 is 13 amino acids long. V was pared by 0 bases and J by 7 bases, with 2 bases of the junction left unmatched. This chain's CDR3 is CASSYSAGGGYTF. The CDR3 DNA is TGTGCCAGCAGTTACTCGGCAGGGGGTGGCTACACCTTC.

The chain employs TRBV9 and TRBJ1-1, with a tentative D call TRBD1 (5 bases). This CDR3 comprises 13 residues. CDR1 and CDR2 from the germline V gene are SGDLS and YYNGEE. V was pared by 1 base and J by 7 bases, with 11 bases between. This CDR3 is CASSVRWDGEAFF. CDR3 DNA sequence: TGTGCCAGCAGCGTACGTTGGGACGGTGAAGCTTTCTTT.

The chain uses TRBV19 and TRBJ1-1; tentative D call: TRBD1 (5 bases). The CDR3 extends over 16 amino acids. CDR1 is LNHDA, CDR2 SQIVND, per germline (reference sequence). Trimming shortened V by 3 bases and J by 0 bases, and 14 bases separated the two germline ends. DNA of the CDR3: TGTGCCAGTAGTATTGGACAACCCCTAGTGAACACTGAAGCTTTCTTT. This gives the protein CASSIGQPLVNTEAFF.

The rearrangement uses TRBV7-9 and TRBJ2-7; D is uncertain. V was shortened by 9 bases and J by 3 bases, with 9 bases between the two germline ends. Germline V gene sequence: CDR1 SEHNR, CDR2 FQNEAQ (reference sequence). The CDR3 consists of 11 residues. The CDR3 bases are TGTGCCAGTCGCGCCCTCTACGAGCAGTACTTC. Protein sequence: CASRALYEQYF.

Only one count was recorded for this clone. The chain is built from TRBV7-2 and TRBJ2-7, with a tentative D call TRBD2 (6 bases). V was shortened by 3 bases and J by 5 bases, with 14 bases between the two germline ends. This CDR3 contains 14 residues. Germline assignment: CDR1 SGHTA and CDR2 FQGNSA. The CDR3 DNA sequence: TGTGCCAGCAGCTTGGGGGGTAGCCTCGACGAGCAGTACTTC. Translation: CASSLGGSLDEQYF. The full variable domain, its missing parts supplied by reference TRBV7-2 and TRBJ2-7, is GAGVSQSPSNKVTEKGKDVELRCDPISGHTALYWYRQSLGQGLEFLIYFQGNSAPDKSGLPSDRFSAERTGGSVSTLTIQRTQQEDSAVYLCASSLGGSLDEQYFGPGTRLTVT.

CDR3 loop: CASRKGTGAVTQYF. CDR3 sequence (DNA): TGTGCCAGCAGGAAGGGTACGGGAGCGGTTACGCAGTATTTT. The gene calls are TRBV2 and TRBJ2-3; tentatively, D is TRBD2 (6 bases). From germline, CDR1 is SNHLY and CDR2 FYNNEI. Deletions cut 6 bases from V and 8 bases from J, with 18 bases between. This CDR3 is 14 amino acids long. The whole variable domain, remainder taken from reference TRBV2 and TRBJ2-3, is EPEVTQTPSHQVTQMGQEVILRCVPISNHLYFYWYRQILGQKVEFLVSFYNNEISEKSEIFDDQFSVERPDGSNFTLKIRSTKLEDSAMYFCASRKGTGAVTQYFGPGTRLTVL.

The V gene is TRBV27, the J gene TRBJ2-5; 14 bases agree with TRBD2. CDR3 length equals 16 residues. V was pared by 6 bases and J by 5 bases, with 8 bases of the junction left unmatched. CDR1 is MNHEY and CDR2 is SMNVEV in the germline V gene (reference sequence). For the CDR3, the DNA is TGTGCCAGCAGACGACTAGCGGGAGGGCCCCGGGAGACCCAGTACTTC. Amino acid sequence: CASRRLAGGPRETQYF.

In the case of this clone: The sample has other DNA sequences that encode this CDR3 too. V usage is TRBV2 and J usage is TRBJ2-7; 7 bases map to TRBD1. Germline V CDR1 and CDR2: SNHLY, FYNNEI. With V trimmed by 6 bases and J by 4 bases, 3 bases remained unmatched. The CDR3 covers 12 residues. The CDR3 DNA sequence: TGTGCCAGCAGCCGGGACAGTTACGAGCAGTACTTC. As protein: CASSRDSYEQYF.

The chain employs TRBV2 and TRBJ2-4, with 7 bases matching TRBD1. There are 17 residues in the CDR3. Germline trimming cut 5 bases from V and 0 bases from J; bases unmatched to any gene: 10. From germline, CDR1 is SNHLY and CDR2 FYNNEI. CDR3 coding DNA: TGTGCCAGCAGTTATTTAATCAGGGGGATAGCCAAAAACATTCAGTACTTC. It specifies CASSYLIRGIAKNIQYF.